A single sample is the source of the 25 T cell receptor beta chains below, sequenced in a study of T-cell memory formation after mild COVID-19. TCRdb reprocessed the 5' RACE reads with MiXCR, giving one entry per CDR3 protein. In the table there are 470,000 or so distinct CDR3 sequences, over 15% of which are singletons. Sample: PBMCs or a T cell subset sorted from them (not recorded which). The receptors come from a man younger than 35 who had mild COVID-19 (a few samples of this study predate the infection). Cell type and time point are not known.

The sample holds a few counts of this clonotype. This CDR3 reads CASSFPEQFF. DNA for the CDR3: TGTGCCAGCAGTTTTCCTGAGCAGTTCTTC. The genes are TRBV27 and TRBJ2-1; unclear D gene. V was trimmed by 3 bases and J by 9 bases, leaving 3 bases between them. The length of the CDR3 is 10 residues. From germline, CDR1 is MNHEY and CDR2 SMNVEV (reference sequence).

This clonotype has only a few counts. V and J are TRBV7-2 and TRBJ2-7; the match to TRBD2 covers 7 bases. The CDR3 contains 15 residues. CDR1 SGHTA and CDR2 FQGNSA come from the germline V gene. V was clipped by 1 base and J by 3 bases; unmatched bases: 6. The CDR3 here is CASSLVWGGGYEQYF. The DNA for the CDR3 is TGTGCCAGCAGCTTAGTTTGGGGGGGAGGCTACGAGCAGTACTTC.

In this sample, this clonotype turned up a few times. The rearrangement uses TRBV5-1 and TRBJ2-3; D might be TRBD1 (7 bases). V lost 4 bases and J lost 5, with 20 bases in between. The CDR3 spans 16 residues. Germline CDR1 and CDR2: SGHRS and YFSETQ. Written as DNA, the CDR3 is TGCGCCAGCAGCCAGGAGGGGGCCAAGGTGGGAGATACGCAGTATTTT. Protein product: CASSQEGAKVGDTQYF.

This clonotype was detected a few times. The chain recombines TRBV6-4 with TRBJ2-2; 7 bases are shared with TRBD1. There are 15 residues in the CDR3. The V gene end was trimmed by 6 bases and the J gene end by 1 base; junction bases not matched to a gene: 5. From germline, CDR1 is MRHNA and CDR2 SNTAGT. The CDR3 region has the DNA TGTGCCAGCAGCCGGACAGGATTGAACACCGGGGAGCTGTTTTTT. This translates into CASSRTGLNTGELFF.

The chain recombines TRBV7-2 with TRBJ1-1, with D unresolved. Trimming shortened V by 5 bases and J by 1 base, and 11 bases separated the two germline ends. The CDR3 length is 14 residues. Germline V lookup: CDR1 SGHTA, CDR2 FQGNSA. In nucleotides, the CDR3 is TGTGCCAGCAGCCGTCTTTGGCAGAACACTGAAGCTTTCTTT. Its protein is CASSRLWQNTEAFF.

The chain employs TRBV2 and TRBJ2-7; D remains unclear. CDR3 size: 14 residues. Germline loops: CDR1 SNHLY, CDR2 FYNNEI. Trimming took off 2 bases at V and 6 bases at J, with 14 bases between the two ends. CDR3 amino acids: CASSERRAGPEQYF. Here the CDR3 DNA reads TGTGCCAGCAGTGAACGTAGGGCTGGTCCCGAGCAGTACTTC. The entire variable domain, with the rest obtained from reference TRBV2 and TRBJ2-7, is as follows: EPEVTQTPSHQVTQMGQEVILRCVPISNHLYFYWYRQILGQKVEFLVSFYNNEISEKSEIFDDQFSVERPDGSNFTLKIRSTKLEDSAMYFCASSERRAGPEQYFGPGTRLTVT.

This clonotype came up many times. The chain has TRBV27 and TRBJ1-2, with 9 bases identical to TRBD1. V was pared by 2 bases and J by 2 bases, with 0 bases of the junction left unmatched. The V gene's germline CDR1 is MNHEY and CDR2 SMNVEV (reference sequence). This CDR3 contains 14 residues. The CDR3 DNA sequence: TGTGCCAGCAGTTTAGGGACAGGGAACTATGGCTACACCTTC. This codes for CASSLGTGNYGYTF.

In this sample, this clonotype turned up a few times. This chain joins TRBV29-1 and TRBJ1-1, with 9 bases aligning to TRBD1. V lost 5 bases, J lost 3 bases, and 7 bases stayed unmatched. CDR1 is SQVTM and CDR2 is ANQGSEA in the germline V gene. This CDR3 has 14 residues. CDR3 protein: CSVSPWTGDTEAFF. For the CDR3, the DNA is TGCAGCGTTTCACCCTGGACAGGGGACACTGAAGCTTTCTTT.

This clonotype occurred a few times. The chain carries TRBV25-1 and TRBJ2-3, with unresolved D. CDR3 length: 14 residues. V was pared by 7 bases and J by 1 base, with 12 bases between. CDR1 is MGHDK and CDR2 is SYGVNS in the germline V gene. The CDR3 nucleotides are TGTGCCAGCACCCACCGTGCGGGCACAGATACGCAGTATTTT. It translates to CASTHRAGTDTQYF.

This clonotype was detected a few times. The rearrangement links TRBV20-1 to TRBJ2-3; 8 nucleotides match TRBD2. The germline gives CDR1 DFQATT, CDR2 SNEGSKA (reference sequence). The CDR3 consists of 15 residues. Unmatched junction bases numbered 10, after V lost 2 bases and J lost 6 bases. CDR3 nucleotide sequence: TGCAGTGCTAGATCCGGGACTAGTTCGGTGGATACGCAGTATTTT. Translation gives CSARSGTSSVDTQYF.

This clonotype was picked up a small number of times. The chain carries TRBV7-2 and TRBJ2-2, with a possible D match to TRBD2 (5 bases). Trimming pared 0 bases from V and 6 bases from J, leaving 8 bases between. The CDR3 runs 14 residues. Germline V gene lookup returns CDR1 SGHTA and CDR2 FQGNSA. The CDR3 DNA reads TGTGCCAGCAGCTTAGCGCGGGCTCCCGGGGAGCTGTTTTTT. Encoded protein: CASSLARAPGELFF.

The chain links TRBV4-1 to TRBJ1-5; D is uncertain. There are 16 residues in the CDR3. Germline CDR1 MGHRA, CDR2 YSYEKL. V lost 1 base to trimming and J lost 6 bases, with 16 bases between them. CDR3 region: CASSQGAAASVQPQHF. The CDR3 coding sequence is TGCGCCAGCAGCCAAGGAGCGGCGGCCTCGGTTCAGCCCCAGCATTTT.

The genes are TRBV20-1 and TRBJ1-5; tentatively, D is TRBD1 (5 bases). Deletions cut 6 bases from V and 5 bases from J, with 17 bases between. CDR3 length equals 14 residues. Germline loops: CDR1 DFQATT, CDR2 SNEGSKA (reference sequence). The CDR3 DNA is TGCAGTGCGAACGACCCCGGGGGGGATCAGCCCCAGCATTTT. Translation gives CSANDPGGDQPQHF.

This clonotype was observed a few times. V and J are TRBV28 and TRBJ1-4; D possibly corresponds to TRBD1 (6 bases). Germline CDR1 and CDR2: MDHEN and SYDVKM. The CDR3 is 15 residues long. The V gene lost 6 bases and the J gene lost 6 bases, with 17 bases spanning the gap. The DNA for the CDR3 is TGTGCCAGCAGGCCTGGACAGTTTTCGGATGAAAAACTGTTTTTT. It encodes CASRPGQFSDEKLFF. Drawing the rest from reference TRBV28 and TRBJ1-4, the complete variable domain is DVKVTQSSRYLVKRTGEKVFLECVQDMDHENMFWYRQDPGLGLRLIYFSYDVKMKEKGDIPEGYSVSREKKERFSLILESASTNQTSMYLCASRPGQFSDEKLFFGSGTQLSVL.

This clonotype was seen a single time. The chain joins TRBV5-1 to TRBJ2-6, with D tentatively TRBD1 (6 bases). Trimming took 4 bases from V and 1 from J, leaving 12 bases between them. CDR1 is SGHRS and CDR2 is YFSETQ in the germline V gene. This CDR3 spans 16 amino acids. This chain's CDR3 is CASSGTQGSGANVLTF. The CDR3 region has the DNA TGCGCCAGCAGCGGCACTCAGGGGTCTGGGGCCAACGTCCTGACTTTC.

V gene TRBV6-4 combines with J gene TRBJ1-1; D is undetermined. The germline V and J ends were trimmed by 6 bases and 0 bases, with 14 bases remaining between them. The CDR3 length is 15 residues. CDR1 and CDR2 from the germline V gene are MRHNA and SNTAGT. The CDR3 bases are TGTGCCAGCAGAAGTCAGCCCAGTATGAACACTGAAGCTTTCTTT. Residues: CASRSQPSMNTEAFF.

The rearrangement uses TRBV24-1 and TRBJ2-5; D is possibly TRBD2 (5 bases). Per the germline V gene, CDR1 is KGHDR and CDR2 is SFDVKD. Trimming took off 9 bases at V and 3 bases at J, with 19 bases between the two ends. This CDR3 contains 15 residues. CDR3: CATEDSTDHKETQYF. The CDR3 DNA sequence: TGTGCCACCGAGGACTCCACAGACCACAAAGAGACCCAGTACTTC.

This clonotype occurred a few times. V and J are TRBV11-3 and TRBJ2-3; 7 bases agree with TRBD2. V lost 1 base, J lost 5 bases, and 3 bases stayed unmatched. This CDR3 has 14 residues. Germline V gives CDR1 SGHNT, CDR2 YENEEA. CDR3: CASSLGEGIDTQYF. CDR3 in DNA: TGTGCCAGCAGCTTAGGGGAGGGCATAGATACGCAGTATTTT. Full variable domain (missing parts from reference TRBV11-3 and TRBJ2-3): EAGVVQSPRYKIIEKKQPVAFWCNPISGHNTLYWYLQNLGQGPELLIRYENEEAVDDSQLPKDRFSAERLKGVDSTLKIQPAELGDSAVYLCASSLGEGIDTQYFGPGTRLTVL.

This clonotype was observed a few times. This chain uses TRBV7-9 with TRBJ2-1; TRBD2 is a possible D gene (5 bases). The CDR3 totals 15 residues. Germline CDR1 is SEHNR and CDR2 is FQNEAQ (reference sequence). V lost 5 bases and J lost 8, with 19 bases in between. CDR3 sequence: CASSADQRYNHEQFF. The DNA for the CDR3 is TGTGCCAGCAGCGCAGACCAGCGGTACAACCATGAGCAGTTCTTC.

The chain combines TRBV5-1 with TRBJ1-1; 7 bases map to TRBD1. The CDR3 is 13 residues long. The J segment lost 6 bases and the V segment lost 0 bases, leaving 2 bases of the junction unmatched. Germline V gives CDR1 SGHRS, CDR2 YFSETQ. This CDR3 is CASSLDDRAEAFF. The CDR3 nucleotides read TGCGCCAGCAGCTTGGATGACAGGGCTGAAGCTTTCTTT.

This clonotype was counted only a few times. The chain joins TRBV18 to TRBJ2-3; D may be TRBD1 or TRBD2 (6 bases each). Trimming stripped 3 bases from V and 4 bases from J, with 14 bases between. Germline CDR1 is KGHSH and CDR2 is LQKENI. The CDR3 runs 15 residues. CDR3 residues: CASSPLSGGADTQYF. Here the CDR3 DNA reads TGTGCCAGCTCACCTCTTTCCGGGGGCGCAGATACGCAGTATTTT.

This clonotype was observed a handful of times. The chain recombines TRBV5-6 with TRBJ1-2, with D uncertain. The length of the CDR3 is 13 residues. V dropped 4 bases and J dropped 4 bases, with 11 bases sitting between them. Germline CDR1 and CDR2: SGHDT and YYEEEE. As DNA, the CDR3 is TGTGCCAGCAGCCCGGATTTGGGCTATGGCTACACCTTC. Protein product: CASSPDLGYGYTF.

The V call is TRBV12-3 or TRBV12-4, the J call TRBJ2-3, with 9 positions matching TRBD2. After removal of 7 bases from V and 5 bases from J, the junction contained 13 bases not matched to a gene. There are 16 residues in the CDR3. CDR3 DNA: TGTGCCAGCAAAAATCGCGGGGGGGCCTTGGGAGATACGCAGTATTTT. This translates into CASKNRGGALGDTQYF.

This clonotype has more than one count but fewer than ten. The chain links TRBV6-4 to TRBJ1-6; 7 nucleotides agree with TRBD1. Unmatched junction bases numbered 9, after V lost 6 bases and J lost 10 bases. The CDR3 is made up of 14 amino acids. Germline V gene data show CDR1 as MRHNA and CDR2 as SNTAGT. The CDR3 sequence is CASSAGTVGSPLHF. As DNA, the CDR3 is TGTGCCAGCAGCGCCGGGACAGTGGGATCACCCCTCCACTTT.

This clonotype was found a few times. The rearrangement joins TRBV20-1 to TRBJ1-5, with unresolved D. Looked up from germline, CDR1 is DFQATT and CDR2 is SNEGSKA (reference sequence). This CDR3 has 12 amino acids. V dropped 6 bases and J dropped 5 bases, with 11 bases sitting between them. This CDR3 is CSAVEADQPQHF. The CDR3 bases are TGCAGTGCGGTAGAGGCGGATCAGCCCCAGCATTTT.